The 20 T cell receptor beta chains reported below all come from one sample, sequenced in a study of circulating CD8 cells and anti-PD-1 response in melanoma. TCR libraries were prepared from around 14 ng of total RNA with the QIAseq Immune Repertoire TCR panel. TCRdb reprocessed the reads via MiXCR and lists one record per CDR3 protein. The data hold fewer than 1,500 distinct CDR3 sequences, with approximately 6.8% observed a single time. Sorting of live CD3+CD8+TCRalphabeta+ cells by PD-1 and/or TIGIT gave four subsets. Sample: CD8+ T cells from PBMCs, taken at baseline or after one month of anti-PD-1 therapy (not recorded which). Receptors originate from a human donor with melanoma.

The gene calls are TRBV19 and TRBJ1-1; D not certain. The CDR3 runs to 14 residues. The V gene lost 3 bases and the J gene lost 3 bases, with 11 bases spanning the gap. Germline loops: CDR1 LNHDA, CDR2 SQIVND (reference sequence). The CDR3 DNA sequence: TGTGCCAGTAGTATTAACAGAGGATACACTGAAGCTTTCTTT. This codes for CASSINRGYTEAFF.

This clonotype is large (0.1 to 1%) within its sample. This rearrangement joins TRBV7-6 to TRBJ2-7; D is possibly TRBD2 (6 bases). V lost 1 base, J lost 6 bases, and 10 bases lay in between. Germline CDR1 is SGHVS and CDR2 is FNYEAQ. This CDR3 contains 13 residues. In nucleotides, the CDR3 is TGTGCCAGCAGCTTAGGAACCGGGGGCGAGCAGTACTTC. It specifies CASSLGTGGEQYF.

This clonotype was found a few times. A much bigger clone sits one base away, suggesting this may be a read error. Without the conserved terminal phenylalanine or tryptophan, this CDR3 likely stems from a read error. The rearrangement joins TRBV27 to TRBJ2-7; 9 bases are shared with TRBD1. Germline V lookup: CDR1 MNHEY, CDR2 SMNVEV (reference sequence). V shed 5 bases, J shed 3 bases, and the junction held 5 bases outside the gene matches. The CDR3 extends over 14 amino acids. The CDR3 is CASSHRGLLYEQYS. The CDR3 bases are TGTGCCAGCAGTCACAGGGGGCTCCTCTACGAGCAGTACTCC.

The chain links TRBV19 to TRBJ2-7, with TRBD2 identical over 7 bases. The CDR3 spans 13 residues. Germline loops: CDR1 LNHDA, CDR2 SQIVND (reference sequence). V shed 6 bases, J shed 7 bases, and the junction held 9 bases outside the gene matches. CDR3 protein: CASSLDLSGEQYF. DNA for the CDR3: TGTGCCAGTAGCCTAGACCTTAGCGGGGAGCAGTACTTC.

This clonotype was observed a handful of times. CDR3 residues: CASSFLTANYGYTF. The CDR3 coding sequence is TGTGCCAGCAGTTTTCTGACTGCAAACTATGGCTACACCTTC. V and J are TRBV12-3 or TRBV12-4 and TRBJ1-2; no definite D call. Between the trimmed V and J ends, which lost 3 bases and 2 bases, there was a span of 10 bases. CDR3 length: 14 residues.

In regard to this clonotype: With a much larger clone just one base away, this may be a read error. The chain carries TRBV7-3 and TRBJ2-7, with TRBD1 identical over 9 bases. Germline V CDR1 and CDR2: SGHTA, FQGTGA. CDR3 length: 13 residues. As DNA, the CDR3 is TGTGCCAGCGGCTTACAGGGGGCTGGTGAGCAGTACTTC. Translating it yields CASGLQGAGEQYF.

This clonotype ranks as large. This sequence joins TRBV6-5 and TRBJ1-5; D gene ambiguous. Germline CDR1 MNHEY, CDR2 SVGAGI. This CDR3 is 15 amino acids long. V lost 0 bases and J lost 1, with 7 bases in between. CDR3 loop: CASSYSWGSNQPQHF. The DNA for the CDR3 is TGTGCCAGCAGTTACTCTTGGGGAAGCAATCAGCCCCAGCATTTT.

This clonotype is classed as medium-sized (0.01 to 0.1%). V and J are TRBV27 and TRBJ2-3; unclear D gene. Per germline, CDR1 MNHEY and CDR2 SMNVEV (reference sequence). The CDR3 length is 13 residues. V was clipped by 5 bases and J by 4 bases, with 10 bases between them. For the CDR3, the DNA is TGTGCCAGCAGTCCAAGAGGTTCAGATACGCAGTATTTT. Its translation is CASSPRGSDTQYF.

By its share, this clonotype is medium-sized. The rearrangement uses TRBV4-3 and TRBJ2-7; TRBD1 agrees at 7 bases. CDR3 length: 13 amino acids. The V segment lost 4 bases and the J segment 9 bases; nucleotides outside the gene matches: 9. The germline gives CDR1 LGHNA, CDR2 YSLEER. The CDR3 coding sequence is TGCGCCAGCAGCCCAATGATTCGGGACAGGCAGTACTTC. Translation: CASSPMIRDRQYF.

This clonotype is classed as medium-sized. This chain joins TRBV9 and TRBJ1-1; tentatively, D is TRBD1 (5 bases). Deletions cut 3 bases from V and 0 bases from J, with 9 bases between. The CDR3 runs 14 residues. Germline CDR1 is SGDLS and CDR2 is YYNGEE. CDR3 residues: CASSEGAMNTEAFF. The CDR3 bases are TGTGCCAGCAGCGAAGGGGCCATGAACACTGAAGCTTTCTTT.

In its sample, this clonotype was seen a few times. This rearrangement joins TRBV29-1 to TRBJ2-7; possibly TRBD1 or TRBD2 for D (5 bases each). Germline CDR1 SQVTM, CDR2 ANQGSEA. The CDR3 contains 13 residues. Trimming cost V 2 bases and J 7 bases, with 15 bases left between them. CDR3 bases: TGCAGCGTTGAATCCCCAGGGTCGGGGGAGCAGTACTTC. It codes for CSVESPGSGEQYF.

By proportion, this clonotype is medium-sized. CDR3: CASTPGQGILYEQYF. DNA of the CDR3: TGTGCCAGTACTCCGGGACAGGGGATCCTCTACGAGCAGTACTTC. The V gene is TRBV19, the J gene TRBJ2-7; the match to TRBD1 covers 10 bases. The germline gives CDR1 LNHDA, CDR2 SQIVND (reference sequence). J lost 3 bases, V lost 7 bases, and 9 bases had no gene match. The CDR3 length is 15 residues.

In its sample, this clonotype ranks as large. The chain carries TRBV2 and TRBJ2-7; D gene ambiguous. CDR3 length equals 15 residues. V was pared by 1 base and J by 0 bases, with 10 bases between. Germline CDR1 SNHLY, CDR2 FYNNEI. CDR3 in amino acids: CASSEDGGSSYEQYF. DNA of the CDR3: TGTGCCAGCAGTGAAGACGGTGGTTCCTCCTACGAGCAGTACTTC. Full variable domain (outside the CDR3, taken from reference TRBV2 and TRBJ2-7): EPEVTQTPSHQVTQMGQEVILRCVPISNHLYFYWYRQILGQKVEFLVSFYNNEISEKSEIFDDQFSVERPDGSNFTLKIRSTKLEDSAMYFCASSEDGGSSYEQYFGPGTRLTVT.

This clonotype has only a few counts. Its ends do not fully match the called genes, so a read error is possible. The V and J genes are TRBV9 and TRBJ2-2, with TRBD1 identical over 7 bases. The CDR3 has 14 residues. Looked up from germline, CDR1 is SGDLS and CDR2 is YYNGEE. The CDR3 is CASGTAVNTGEPFF. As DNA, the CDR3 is TGTGCCAGCGGGACAGCTGTCAACACCGGGGAGCCGTTTTTT.

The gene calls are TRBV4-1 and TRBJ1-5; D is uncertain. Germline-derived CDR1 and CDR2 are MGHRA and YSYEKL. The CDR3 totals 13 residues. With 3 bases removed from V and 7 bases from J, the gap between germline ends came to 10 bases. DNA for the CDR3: TGCGCCAGCAGCCAGTTGCGAGGGCAGCCCCAGCATTTT. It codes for CASSQLRGQPQHF.

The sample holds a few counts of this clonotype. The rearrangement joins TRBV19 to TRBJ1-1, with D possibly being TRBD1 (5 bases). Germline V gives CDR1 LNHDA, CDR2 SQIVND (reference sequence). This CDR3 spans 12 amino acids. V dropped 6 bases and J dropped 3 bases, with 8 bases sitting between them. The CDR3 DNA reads TGTGCCAGTAGGTTGGGGGACACTGAAGCTTTCTTT. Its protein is CASRLGDTEAFF.

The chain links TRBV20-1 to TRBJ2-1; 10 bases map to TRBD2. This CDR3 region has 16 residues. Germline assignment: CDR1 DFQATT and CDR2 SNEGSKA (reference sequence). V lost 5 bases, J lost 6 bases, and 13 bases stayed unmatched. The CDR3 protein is CSADSSGGALFNEQFF. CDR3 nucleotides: TGCAGTGCTGACTCCAGCGGGGGGGCCTTGTTCAATGAGCAGTTCTTC.

In DNA, the CDR3 is TGTGCCACCGGGGACAGTTCCTCTGGGGCCAACGTCCTGACTTTC. As protein: CATGDSSSGANVLTF. The V call is TRBV10-3, the J call TRBJ2-6, with TRBD1 identical over 7 bases. With 10 bases clipped from V and 0 bases from J, the junction kept 6 bases outside the gene matches. This CDR3 comprises 15 residues. Germline V gives CDR1 ENHRY, CDR2 SYGVKD.

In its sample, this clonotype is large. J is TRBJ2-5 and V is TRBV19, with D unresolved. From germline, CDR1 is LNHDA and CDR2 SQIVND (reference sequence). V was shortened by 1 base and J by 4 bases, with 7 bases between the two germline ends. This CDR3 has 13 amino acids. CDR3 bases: TGTGCCAGTAGTATAGTAGTAGGAGAGACCCAGTACTTC. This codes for CASSIVVGETQYF.

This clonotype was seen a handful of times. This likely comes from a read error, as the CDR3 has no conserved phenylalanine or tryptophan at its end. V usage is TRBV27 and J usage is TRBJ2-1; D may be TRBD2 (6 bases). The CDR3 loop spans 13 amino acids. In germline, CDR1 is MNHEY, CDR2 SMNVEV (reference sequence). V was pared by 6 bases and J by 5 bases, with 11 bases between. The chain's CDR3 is CASSQAGNNEQFS. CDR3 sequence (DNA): TGTGCCAGCAGCCAGGCGGGGAACAATGAGCAGTTCTCC.